This T cell receptor (beta chain) comes out of a study of blood T cell repertoires in COVID-19. Only in-frame clones appear in the TCRdb table, and some are missing; sequencing was by immunoSEQ multiplex PCR. The sample includes about half a million clones, 75% to 90% seen only once; the top ten take 0.7% to 1%. CDR3 length: 10 amino acids. Trimming cost V 8 bases and J 8 bases, with 9 bases left between them. Seattle cases were enrolled at active infection and followed longitudinally. The receptor was isolated from a man aged 18 to 35 with COVID-19, enrolled during active disease. This chain links TRBV12-3 or TRBV12-4 with TRBJ1-2; no firm D call. Sample: peripheral blood. Here the CDR3 reads CASGLYGYTF. The CDR3 region has the DNA TGTGCCAGCGGACTGTACGGCTACACCTTC.